The T cell receptor beta chain described here comes from a study of regulatory T cells in long-lasting Graves disease (dated by TCRdb to the early 2020s). Some background on the complete study: In the newly diagnosed Graves' disease group, patients had been taking antithyroid drugs for less than 3 months. Patients with persistent Graves' disease were compared with patients with newly diagnosed Graves' disease using TCR sequencing and RNA sequencing of peripheral blood. A total of around 33 samples underwent TCR sequencing, from about 13 patients with persistent Graves' disease and 20 patients with newly diagnosed Graves' disease. The study was conducted in China and was registered as a clinical trial. Broader findings and caveats from the paper: Because the primary lesion, thyroid tissue, could not be accessed, the study looked at peripheral blood alone. TRBV28, TRBJ1-2 and TRBJ2-5 were preferentially used in persistent disease, while TRBV20-1 and TRBJ2-1 were favored in newly diagnosed disease. The authors noted that the small sample size was a limitation that may lower accuracy. Patients with persistent disease shared more public clonotypes (fewer than 3,000) than newly diagnosed patients did (more than 900). Only the TCR beta chain was sequenced and analyzed. Compared with newly diagnosed patients, patients with persistent Graves' disease had lower TCR Shannon entropy and fewer highly expanded clones, which suggests clonal expansion.

The library was generated by multiplex PCR. TCRdb lists the instrument as Illumina HiSeq 4000. iRepertoire HTBI primers and Arm-PCR amplification of CDR3 regions were used to construct TCR beta libraries. Before sequencing, the PCR products underwent gel purification. Processing in the source paper ran as follows. A total of 62 TRBV and 14 TRBJ segments were identified across samples and were used for gene usage analysis of CDR3 amino acid clonotypes. Filtered high-quality paired reads were merged into contigs using COPE and FqMerger. Contigs were aligned with BLAST to IMGT TRBV, TRBD and TRBJ reference genes, and CDR3 was defined per IMGT. Any clonotype with a frequency above 0.1% was counted as a highly expanded clone. Shannon entropy served as the measure of repertoire diversity, while the Gini coefficient captured V-J evenness. A clonotype found in more than one individual was treated as public. The raw public reads went through TCRdb reprocessing: fastp at Q25, MiXCR clone calling, in-frame beta chains kept. Merged by CDR3 protein, the rows form single entries marked with the most common genes and DNA. TCRdb's processing, not the authors' own work, is the source of the V and J calls. Present in this sample are 300,000 to 400,000 distinct CDR3 sequences, about 14% of which were seen just once. Together, the top ten hold about a fifth of the sample.

Regarding this clonotype: No antigen is known for it. The input lacks base qualities; no much larger clone sits a single base away.

The CDR3 holds 15 amino acids from the cysteine to the phenylalanine. Just the 45-base CDR3 DNA is kept, in frame starting at base 1. Trimming takes 5 bases off V and 4 bases off J; junction bases not matched to a gene: 8. Taken from the germline V gene (reference sequence), the CDR1 and CDR2 loops are SEHNR and FQNEAQ. Taken with the paper, the label for time point translates to: newly diagnosed GD, antithyroid drugs for less than 3 months. RNA was extracted from PBMCs in TRIzol for both TCR sequencing and RNA sequencing. The diagnosis of Graves' disease followed American Thyroid Association guidelines. Patients for the study were recruited at an endocrinology department in Xi'an, China. Each patient gave 7.5 to 10 milliliters of peripheral blood, collected in an EDTA anticoagulant tube. Ficoll Paque Plus density gradient separation was used to isolate PBMCs, and no additional T cell sorting was done. An Agilent 2100 Bioanalyzer and agarose gel were used to assess RNA quality, and a NanoDrop 2000 was used to measure RNA concentration.

This TCR was sampled from a female donor with Graves disease. The sample in question was peripheral blood mononuclear cells (PBMCs), obtained at new diagnosis, from a patient treated with antithyroid drugs. The V gene is TRBV7-9 and the J gene is TRBJ1-2; TRBD1 lines up with 9 middle nucleotides. For the CDR3, the sequence is CASSQRKGQGYGYTF. The bases are TGTGCCAGCAGCCAGAGAAAGGGACAGGGCTATGGCTACACCTTC. The entire variable domain, with the stretches around the CDR3 drawn from the reference TRBV7-9 and TRBJ1-2 proteins, is DTGVSQNPRHKITKRGQNVTFRCDPISEHNRLYWYRQTLGQGPEFLTYFQNEAQLEKSRLLSDRFSAERPKGSFSTLEIQRTEQGDSAMYLCASSQRKGQGYGYTFGSGTRLTVV.